One and the same sample provided the 7 T cell receptor beta chains below, sequenced in a study of a mutant IDH1 vaccine in newly diagnosed glioma (dated by TCRdb to about 2021). The library was built by means of the immunoSEQ multiplex PCR assay. TCRdb's version of the immuneACCESS table is confined to in-frame rearrangements and falls short of the full clone set. An unresolved V gene accounts for under half of the shortfall where checked; the remainder is of unknown origin. This sample is represented by under 95,000 clones; roughly 90% of them were singletons. Jointly, the top ten make up approximately 0.58% of the sample. Sample time point, as interpreted from the label and publication: week 5, during vaccination. Each vaccine dose, consisting of 300 ug of a 20-mer mutant IDH1 peptide in Montanide, was administered subcutaneously with topical imiquimod. These receptors' antigens are unknown. This specimen was PBMCs, taken from a glioma patient whose treatment included an IDH1 peptide vaccine. These receptors were taken from a woman between 45 and 60 years old with glioma.

On this clone itself: Other DNA sequences of this sample code for an identical CDR3. This chain joins TRBV2 and TRBJ2-7; D ambiguous. The CDR3 length is 12 residues. Per germline, CDR1 SNHLY and CDR2 FYNNEI. The CDR3 coding sequence is TGTGCGGTAGTCCAGTCTTTCTACGAGCAGTACTTC. Translated: CAVVQSFYEQYF.

The CDR3 nucleotides are TGTGCCAGCAGGAGGATCGGGGAGCTGTTTTTT. It encodes CASRRIGELFF. V usage is TRBV11-2 and J usage is TRBJ2-2, with no clear D. The germline V and J ends were trimmed by 6 bases and 7 bases, with 6 bases remaining between them. Germline loops: CDR1 SGHAT, CDR2 FQNNGV. The CDR3 is 11 amino acids.

A single count supports this clone. The chain has TRBV2 and TRBJ2-5; possible D gene TRBD2, 5 bases. The DNA end is more similar to TRBJ2-7, so the J call may be wrong. The CDR3 consists of 13 residues. Germline V gene lookup returns CDR1 SNHLY and CDR2 FYNNEI. This CDR3 reads CASGEPVAYEQYF. The CDR3 region has the DNA TGTGCCAGCGGGGAGCCGGTCGCCTACGAGCAGTACTTC.

The chain links TRBV18 to TRBJ2-7; perhaps D is TRBD1 or TRBD2 (6 bases each). This CDR3 has 14 residues. V lost 1 base and J 7 bases, leaving 14 bases between the germline ends. CDR1 KGHSH and CDR2 LQKENI come from the germline V gene. The CDR3 reads CASSPQHRGEEQYF. The CDR3 DNA is TGTGCCAGCTCACCACAGCATAGGGGGGAGGAGCAGTACTTC. The full variable domain, its missing parts supplied by reference TRBV18 and TRBJ2-7, is NAGVMQNPRHLVRRRGQEARLRCSPMKGHSHVYWYRQLPEEGLKFMVYLQKENIIDESGMPKERFSAEFPKEGPSILRIQQVVRGDSAAYFCASSPQHRGEEQYFGPGTRLTVT.

The chain recombines TRBV9 with TRBJ2-1; D gene ambiguous. The CDR3 covers 13 residues. Trimming stripped 3 bases from V and 9 bases from J, with 13 bases between. Germline CDR1 is SGDLS and CDR2 is YYNGEE. CDR3 sequence: CASSASGVGEQFF. CDR3 DNA sequence: TGTGCCAGCAGCGCCTCTGGAGTCGGTGAGCAGTTCTTC.

The chain uses TRBV21-1 and TRBJ2-7; TRBD1 reflects the table's D call only, with no check against the DNA. TRBV21-1 is classified as a pseudogene. CDR3 size: 14 residues. Written as DNA, the CDR3 is TGTGCCAGCAGCCCGACAGGGACTTCCTACGAGCAGTACTTC. This translates into CASSPTGTSYEQYF.

The sample holds a few counts of this clone. This chain joins TRBV6-5 and TRBJ1-1; no clear D gene. Trimming pared 7 bases from V and 1 base from J, leaving 16 bases between. Germline V gene sequence: CDR1 MNHEY, CDR2 SVGAGI. CDR3 length: 15 amino acids. CDR3: CASNPDGLANTEAFF. CDR3 DNA: TGTGCCAGCAATCCTGACGGGCTTGCGAACACTGAAGCTTTCTTT.